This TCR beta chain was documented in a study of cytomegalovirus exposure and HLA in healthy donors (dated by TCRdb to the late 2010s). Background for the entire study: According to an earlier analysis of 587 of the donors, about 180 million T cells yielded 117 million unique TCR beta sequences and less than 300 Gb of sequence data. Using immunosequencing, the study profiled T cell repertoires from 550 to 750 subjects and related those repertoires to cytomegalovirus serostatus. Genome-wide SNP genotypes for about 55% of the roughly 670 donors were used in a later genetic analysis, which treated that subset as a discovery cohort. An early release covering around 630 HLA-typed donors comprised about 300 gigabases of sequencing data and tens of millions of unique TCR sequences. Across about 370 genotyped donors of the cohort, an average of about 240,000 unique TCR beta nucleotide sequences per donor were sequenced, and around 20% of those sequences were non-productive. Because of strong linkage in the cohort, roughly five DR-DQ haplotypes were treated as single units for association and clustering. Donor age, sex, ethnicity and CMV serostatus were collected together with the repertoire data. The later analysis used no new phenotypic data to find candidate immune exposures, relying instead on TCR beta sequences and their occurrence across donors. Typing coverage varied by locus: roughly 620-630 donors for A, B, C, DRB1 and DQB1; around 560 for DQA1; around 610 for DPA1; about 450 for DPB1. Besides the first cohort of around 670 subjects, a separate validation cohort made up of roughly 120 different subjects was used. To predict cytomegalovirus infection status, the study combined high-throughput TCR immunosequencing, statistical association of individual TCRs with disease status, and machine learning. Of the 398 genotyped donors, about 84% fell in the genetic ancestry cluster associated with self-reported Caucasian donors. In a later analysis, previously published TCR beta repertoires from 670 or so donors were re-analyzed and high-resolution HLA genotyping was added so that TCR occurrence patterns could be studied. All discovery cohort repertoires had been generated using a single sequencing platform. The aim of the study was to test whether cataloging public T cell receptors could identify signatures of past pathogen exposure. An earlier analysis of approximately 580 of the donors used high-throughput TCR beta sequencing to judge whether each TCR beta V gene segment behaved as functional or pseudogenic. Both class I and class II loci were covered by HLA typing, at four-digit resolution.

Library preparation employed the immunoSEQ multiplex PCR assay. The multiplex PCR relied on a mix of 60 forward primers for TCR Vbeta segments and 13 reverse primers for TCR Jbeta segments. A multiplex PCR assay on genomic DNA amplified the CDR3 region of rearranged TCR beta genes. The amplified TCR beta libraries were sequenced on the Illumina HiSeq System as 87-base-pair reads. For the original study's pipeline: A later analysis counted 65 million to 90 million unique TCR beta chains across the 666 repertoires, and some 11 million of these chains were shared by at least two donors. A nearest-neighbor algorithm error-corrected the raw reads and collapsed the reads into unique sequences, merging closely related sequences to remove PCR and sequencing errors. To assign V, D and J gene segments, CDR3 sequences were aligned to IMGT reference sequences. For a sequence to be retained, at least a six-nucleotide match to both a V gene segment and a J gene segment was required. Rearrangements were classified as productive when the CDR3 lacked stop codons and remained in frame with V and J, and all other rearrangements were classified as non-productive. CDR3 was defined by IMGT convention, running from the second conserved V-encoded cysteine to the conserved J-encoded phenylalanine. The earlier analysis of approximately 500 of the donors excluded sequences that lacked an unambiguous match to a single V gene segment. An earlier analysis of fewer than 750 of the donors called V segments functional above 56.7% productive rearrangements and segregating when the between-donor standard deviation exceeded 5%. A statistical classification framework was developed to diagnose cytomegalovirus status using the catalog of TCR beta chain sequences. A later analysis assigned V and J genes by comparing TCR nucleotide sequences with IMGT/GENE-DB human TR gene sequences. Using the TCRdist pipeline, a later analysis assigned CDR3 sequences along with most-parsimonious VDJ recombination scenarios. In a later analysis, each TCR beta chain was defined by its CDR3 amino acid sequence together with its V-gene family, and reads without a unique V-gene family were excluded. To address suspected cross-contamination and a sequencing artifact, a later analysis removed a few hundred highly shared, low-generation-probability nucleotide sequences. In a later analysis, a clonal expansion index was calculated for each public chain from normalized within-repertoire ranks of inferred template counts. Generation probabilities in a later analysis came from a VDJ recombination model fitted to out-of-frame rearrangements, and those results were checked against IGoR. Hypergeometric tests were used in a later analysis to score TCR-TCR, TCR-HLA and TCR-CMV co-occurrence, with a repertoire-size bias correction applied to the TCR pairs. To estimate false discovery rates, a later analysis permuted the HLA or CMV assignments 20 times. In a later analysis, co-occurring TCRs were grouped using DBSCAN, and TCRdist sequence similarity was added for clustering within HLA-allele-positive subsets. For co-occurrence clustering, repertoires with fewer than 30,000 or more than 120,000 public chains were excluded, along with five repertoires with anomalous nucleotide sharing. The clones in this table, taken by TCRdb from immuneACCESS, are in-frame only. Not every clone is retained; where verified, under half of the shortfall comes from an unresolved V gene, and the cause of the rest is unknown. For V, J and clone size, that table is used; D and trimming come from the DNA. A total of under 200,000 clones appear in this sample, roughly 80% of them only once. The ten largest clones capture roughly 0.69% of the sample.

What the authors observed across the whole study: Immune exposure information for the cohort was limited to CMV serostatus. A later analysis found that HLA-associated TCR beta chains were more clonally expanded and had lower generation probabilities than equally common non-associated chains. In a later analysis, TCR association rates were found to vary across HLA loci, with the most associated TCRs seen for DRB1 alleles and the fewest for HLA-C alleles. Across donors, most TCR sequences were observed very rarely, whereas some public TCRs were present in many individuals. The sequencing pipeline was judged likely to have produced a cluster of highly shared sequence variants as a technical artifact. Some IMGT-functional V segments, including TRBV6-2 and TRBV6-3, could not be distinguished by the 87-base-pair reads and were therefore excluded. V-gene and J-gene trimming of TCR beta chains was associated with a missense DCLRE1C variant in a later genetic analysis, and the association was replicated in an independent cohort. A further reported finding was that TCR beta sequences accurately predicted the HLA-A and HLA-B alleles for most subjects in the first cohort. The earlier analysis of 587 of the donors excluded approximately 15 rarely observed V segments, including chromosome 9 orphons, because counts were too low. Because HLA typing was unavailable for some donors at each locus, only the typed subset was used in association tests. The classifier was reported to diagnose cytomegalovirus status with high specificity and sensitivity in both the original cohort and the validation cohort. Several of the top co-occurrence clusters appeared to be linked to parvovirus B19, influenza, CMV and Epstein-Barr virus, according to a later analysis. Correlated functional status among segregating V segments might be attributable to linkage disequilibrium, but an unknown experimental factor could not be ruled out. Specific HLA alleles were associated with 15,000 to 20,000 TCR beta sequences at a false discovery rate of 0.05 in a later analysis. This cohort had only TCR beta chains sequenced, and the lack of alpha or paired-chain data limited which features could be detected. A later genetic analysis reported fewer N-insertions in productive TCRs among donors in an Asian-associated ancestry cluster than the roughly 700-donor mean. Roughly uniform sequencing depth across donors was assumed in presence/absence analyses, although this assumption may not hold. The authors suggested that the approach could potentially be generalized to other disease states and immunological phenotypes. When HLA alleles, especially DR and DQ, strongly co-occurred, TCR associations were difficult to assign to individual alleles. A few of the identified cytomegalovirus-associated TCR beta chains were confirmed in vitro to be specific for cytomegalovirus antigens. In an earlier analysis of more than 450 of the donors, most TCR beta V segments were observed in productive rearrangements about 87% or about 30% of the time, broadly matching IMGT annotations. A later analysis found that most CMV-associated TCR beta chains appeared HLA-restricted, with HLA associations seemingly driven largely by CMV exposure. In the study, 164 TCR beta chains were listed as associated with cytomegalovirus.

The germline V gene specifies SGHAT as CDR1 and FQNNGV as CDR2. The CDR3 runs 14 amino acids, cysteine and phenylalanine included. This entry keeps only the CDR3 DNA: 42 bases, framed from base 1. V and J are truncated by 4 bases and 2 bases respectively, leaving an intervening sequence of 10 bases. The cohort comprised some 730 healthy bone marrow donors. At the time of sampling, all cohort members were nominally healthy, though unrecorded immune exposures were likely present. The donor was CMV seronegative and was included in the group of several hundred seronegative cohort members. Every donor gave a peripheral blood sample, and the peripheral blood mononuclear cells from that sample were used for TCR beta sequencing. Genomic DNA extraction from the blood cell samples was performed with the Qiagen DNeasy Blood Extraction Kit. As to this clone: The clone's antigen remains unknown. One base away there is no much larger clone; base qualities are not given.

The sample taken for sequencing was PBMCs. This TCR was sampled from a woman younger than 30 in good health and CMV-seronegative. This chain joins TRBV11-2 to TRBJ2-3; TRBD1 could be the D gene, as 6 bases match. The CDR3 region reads CASSSRTDTDTQYF. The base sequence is TGTGCCAGCAGCTCAAGGACAGACACAGATACGCAGTATTTT. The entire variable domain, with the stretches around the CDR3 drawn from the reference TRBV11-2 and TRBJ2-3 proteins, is EAGVAQSPRYKIIEKRQSVAFWCNPISGHATLYWYQQILGQGPKLLIQFQNNGVVDDSQLPKDRFSAERLKGVDSTLKIQPAKLEDSAVYLCASSSRTDTDTQYFGPGTRLTVL.